Following are 9 T cell receptor beta chains from one sample sequenced in a study of CD8+ T cells in alopecia areata. Cell sorting was performed on pooled cutaneous lymph node cells with CD4, CD8alpha, NKG2D, NKG2ACE and other markers. TCR sequencing used cDNA made by reverse transcription of extracted RNA. The repertoire was sequenced with immunoSEQ multiplex PCR; TCRdb's copy has only in-frame clones and lacks some. The data list 200,000 to 300,000 clones, none observed once; more than 1% falls to the top ten. The sample consisted of CD4+ T cells sorted from a lymph node. Receptors were obtained from a C3H/HeJ mouse with alopecia areata. Strain MHC haplotype: H2-k.

In its sample, this clone was seen a few times. Gene names refer to mouse genes. The read ends 4 residues shy of where the CDR3 ends; the end is completed using the germline J gene. The V and J genes are TRBV13-3 and TRBJ2-3, with 9 bases lining up with TRBD2. J lost 0 bases, V lost 2 bases, and 4 bases had no gene match. Germline assignment: CDR1 NNHDY and CDR2 SYVADS. This CDR3 is built from 16 residues. The CDR3 here is CASSDLGGASAETLYF. Incomplete CDR3 DNA: TGTGCCAGCAGTGACCTGGGGGGGGCTAGTGCAGAA.

This clone turned up a few times. Gene names are mouse gene names. The sequence runs out 4 residues before the end of the CDR3; the remainder is reconstructed from the germline J gene. The chain couples TRBV19 to TRBJ2-2; 8 bases match TRBD1. The CDR3 is 15 residues long. Germline V gene lookup returns CDR1 FNHDT and CDR2 SITEND (reference sequence). The V gene end was trimmed by 2 bases and the J gene end by 4 bases; junction bases not matched to a gene: 4. CDR3: CASSMQGAGTGQLYF. The CDR3 DNA, read in part, is TGTGCCAGCAGTATGCAGGGGGCGGGCACCGGG.

As regards this clone: Genes and germline are mouse. The CDR3 end is not reached by the read, which stops 4 residues before it; the germline J gene fills it in. The same CDR3 also results from other DNA sequences found in this sample. V gene TRBV5 combines with J gene TRBJ1-1; D is ambiguous. Germline assignment: CDR1 LGHNA and CDR2 YNLKQL (reference sequence). Trimming took off 3 bases at V and 1 base at J, with 6 bases between the two ends. The CDR3 extends over 13 amino acids. CDR3 DNA (partial): TGTGCCAGCAGCCAGGAGGGAAACACA. It translates to CASSQEGNT. From start to end, the CDR3 is CASSQEGNTEVFF.

This clone came up a few times. Gene names denote mouse genes. The CDR3 end lies 4 residues beyond the end of the read and is filled in from the germline J gene. V and J are TRBV19 and TRBJ2-1; 7 bases agree with TRBD1. The CDR3 loop spans 15 amino acids. Trimming cost V 6 bases and J 0 bases; bases outside gene matches: 6. Germline lookup yields CDR1 FNHDT and CDR2 SITEND (reference sequence). CDR3 DNA (partial): TGTGCCAGCACCCCAACAGGGGCTAACTATGCT. Protein sequence: CASTPTGANYA. The whole CDR3 region reads CASTPTGANYAEQFF.

Only a few counts were recorded for this clone. The gene symbols are mouse symbols. The read falls 4 residues short of the CDR3 end, and the missing part is taken from the germline J gene. The chain joins TRBV5 to TRBJ2-5, with D possibly TRBD1 on 6 matching bases. V shed 4 bases and J shed 0 bases, with 11 bases lying between them. Per the germline V gene, CDR1 is LGHNA and CDR2 is YNLKQL (reference sequence). The CDR3 has 15 residues. The part of the CDR3 DNA that was read is TGTGCCAGCAGCCCGTGGACAGTTAACCAAGAC. Its protein product is CASSPWTVNQD. The CDR3 reads in full as CASSPWTVNQDTQYF.

Note on this clone: The gene names here belong to mouse. The read gets to within 4 residues of the CDR3 end, and the germline J gene fills in the rest. This rearrangement joins TRBV19 to TRBJ2-3, with 8 bases identical to TRBD2. The CDR3 has 13 residues. Germline V gene lookup returns CDR1 FNHDT and CDR2 SITEND (reference sequence). This CDR3 reads CASSPGLGETLYF. The sequenced CDR3 bases are TGTGCCAGCAGTCCCGGACTGGGAGAA.

A remark on this clone: Mouse gene names and germline throughout. The read stops 4 residues short of the end of the CDR3; the missing end is completed from the germline J gene. This chain joins TRBV13-2 and TRBJ2-5, with 7 positions matching TRBD2. From germline, CDR1 is NNHNN and CDR2 SYGAGS (reference sequence). The CDR3 extends over 14 amino acids. Trimming at V came to 2 bases and at J to 3 bases, leaving 3 bases not matched to a gene. CDR3 residues: CASGEIWGQDTQYF. The covered CDR3 bases are TGTGCCAGCGGTGAGATCTGGGGGCAAGAC.

This clone has just a few counts. Mouse names are used for the genes. The observed sequence ends 3 residues before the CDR3 terminus, with the missing tail filled in from the germline J gene. The chain employs TRBV5 and TRBJ1-6, with 8 bases aligning to TRBD1. TRBJ1-6 qualifies as an ORF whose function is uncertain. V shed 1 base and J 0 bases; nucleotides not matched to a gene: 2. The CDR3 is 17 residues long. Germline CDR1 and CDR2: LGHNA and YNLKQL (reference sequence). CDR3 in amino acids: CASSQGQGNSYNSPLYF. The CDR3 DNA, read in part, is TGTGCCAGCAGCCAAGGACAGGGGAATTCCTATAATTCGCCC.

With regard to this clone: Just one base apart from a much larger clone, this may be a read error. These gene names are mouse names. Coverage ceases 4 residues before the CDR3 finishes, and the germline J gene fills in the end. Other DNA sequences in the same sample also yield this CDR3. V and J are TRBV13-1 and TRBJ1-2, with a possible D match to TRBD1 (6 bases). The CDR3 length is 14 residues. Germline V gene sequence: CDR1 NSHNY, CDR2 SYGAGN. V lost 5 bases, J lost 0 bases, and 11 bases lay in between. CDR3 loop: CASSSGTTNSDYTF. The CDR3 bases that were read are TGTGCCAGCAGCTCCGGGACAACAAACTCC.